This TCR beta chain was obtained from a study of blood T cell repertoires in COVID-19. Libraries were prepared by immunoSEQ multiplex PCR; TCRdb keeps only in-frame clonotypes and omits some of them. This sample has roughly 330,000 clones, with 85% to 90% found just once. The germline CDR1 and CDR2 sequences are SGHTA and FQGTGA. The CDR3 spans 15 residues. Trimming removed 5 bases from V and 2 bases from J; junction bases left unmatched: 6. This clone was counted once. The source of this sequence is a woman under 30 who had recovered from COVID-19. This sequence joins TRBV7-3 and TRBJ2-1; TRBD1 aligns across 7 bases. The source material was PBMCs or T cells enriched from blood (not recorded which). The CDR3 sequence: CASSPTGQTYNEQFF. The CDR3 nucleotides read TGTGCCAGCAGCCCGACAGGGCAGACCTACAATGAGCAGTTCTTC.